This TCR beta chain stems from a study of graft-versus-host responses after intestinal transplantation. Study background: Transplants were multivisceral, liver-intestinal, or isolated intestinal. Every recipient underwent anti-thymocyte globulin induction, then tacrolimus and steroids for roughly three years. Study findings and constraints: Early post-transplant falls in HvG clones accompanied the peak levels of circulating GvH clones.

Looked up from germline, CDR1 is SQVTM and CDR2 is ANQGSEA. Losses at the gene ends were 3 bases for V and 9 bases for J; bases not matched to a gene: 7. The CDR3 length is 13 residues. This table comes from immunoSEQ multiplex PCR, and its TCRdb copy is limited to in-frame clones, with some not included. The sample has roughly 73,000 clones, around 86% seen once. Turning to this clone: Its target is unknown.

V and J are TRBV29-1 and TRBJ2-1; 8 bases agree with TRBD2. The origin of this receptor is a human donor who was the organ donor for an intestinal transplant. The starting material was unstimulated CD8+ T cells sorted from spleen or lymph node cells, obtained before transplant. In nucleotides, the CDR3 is TGCAGCGTTGATTATATCGGGGGGGGTGAGCAGTTCTTC. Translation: CSVDYIGGGEQFF.